Reported below is one T cell receptor beta chain. Original processing notes: Scientists estimated how many nucleated cells there were by amplifying reference gene primers. Clones were sequenced by immunoSEQ multiplex PCR, and TCRdb holds only the in-frame ones, with some missing. D and trimming come from the DNA, and the V and J calls and clone size come from that table. The sample lists about 190,000 clones; about 85% were seen once. The data stem from a study of blood T cell repertoires in COVID-19. Study summary: Whether acute or convalescent, the COVID-19 samples came from the United States, Italy and Spain. Nucleic acid was either cDNA or gDNA, and it came from T cells, B-cell-depleted T cells, or PBMCs.

The germline V gene encodes CDR1 SGDLS and CDR2 YYNGEE. There are 13 residues in the CDR3. Trimming pared 2 bases from V and 5 bases from J, leaving 10 bases between. This TCR came from a man aged 60 to 75 with active or convalescent COVID-19. Sequencing was performed on peripheral blood. This chain joins TRBV9 and TRBJ2-5; perhaps TRBD2 as D (5 bases). The CDR3 loop reads CASSVARGETQYF. CDR3 nucleotides: TGTGCCAGCAGCGTCGCCAGAGGGGAGACCCAGTACTTC.